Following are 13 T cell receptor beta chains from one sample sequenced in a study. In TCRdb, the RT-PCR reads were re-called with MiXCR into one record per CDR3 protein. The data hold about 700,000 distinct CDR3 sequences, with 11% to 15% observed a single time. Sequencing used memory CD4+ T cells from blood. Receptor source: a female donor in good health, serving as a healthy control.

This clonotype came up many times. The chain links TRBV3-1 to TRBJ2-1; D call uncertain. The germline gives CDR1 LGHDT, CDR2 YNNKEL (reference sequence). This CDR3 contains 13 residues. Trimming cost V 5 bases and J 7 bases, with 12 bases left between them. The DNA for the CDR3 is TGTGCCAGCAGCGATCGGGTCACAAATGAGCAGTTCTTC. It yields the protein CASSDRVTNEQFF.

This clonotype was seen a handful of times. This CDR3 reads CSARDPTKQETQYF. CDR3 DNA: TGCAGTGCTAGAGATCCAACAAAACAAGAGACCCAGTACTTC. This chain connects TRBV20-1 to TRBJ2-5; no clear D. Germline V CDR1 and CDR2: DFQATT, SNEGSKA (reference sequence). V lost 0 bases and J 2 bases, leaving 10 bases between the germline ends. CDR3 length: 14 amino acids.

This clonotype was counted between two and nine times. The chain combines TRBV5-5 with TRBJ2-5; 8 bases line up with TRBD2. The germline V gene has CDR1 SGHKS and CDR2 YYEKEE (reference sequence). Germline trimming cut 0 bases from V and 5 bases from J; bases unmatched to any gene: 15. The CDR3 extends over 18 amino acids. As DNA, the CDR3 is TGTGCCAGCAGCTTGGTGGGAGGGGCCAGCGGGGGAGGTGAGACCCAGTACTTC. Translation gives CASSLVGGASGGGETQYF.

DNA of the CDR3: TGTGCCACCAGTGATTCATCGGGACAACGGACCTACGAGCAGTACTTC. Translating gives CATSDSSGQRTYEQYF. The chain recombines TRBV24-1 with TRBJ2-7; weak D call: TRBD1 (6 bases). The CDR3 is 16 residues long. V lost 2 bases and J 2 bases, leaving 15 bases between the germline ends. CDR1 KGHDR and CDR2 SFDVKD come from the germline V gene.

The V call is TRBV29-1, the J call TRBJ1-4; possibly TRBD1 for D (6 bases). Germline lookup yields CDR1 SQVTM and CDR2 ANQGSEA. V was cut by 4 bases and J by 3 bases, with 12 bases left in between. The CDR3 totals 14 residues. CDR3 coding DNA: TGCAGCGTTGTGCCGGGGGGCTCTAATGAAAAACTGTTTTTT. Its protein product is CSVVPGGSNEKLFF.

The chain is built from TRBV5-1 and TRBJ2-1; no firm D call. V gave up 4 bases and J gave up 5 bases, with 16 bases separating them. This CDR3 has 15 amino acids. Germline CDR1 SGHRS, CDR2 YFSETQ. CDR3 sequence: CASSLGGRSNNEQFF. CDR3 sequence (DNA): TGCGCCAGCAGCCTAGGCGGCAGGTCGAACAATGAGCAGTTCTTC.

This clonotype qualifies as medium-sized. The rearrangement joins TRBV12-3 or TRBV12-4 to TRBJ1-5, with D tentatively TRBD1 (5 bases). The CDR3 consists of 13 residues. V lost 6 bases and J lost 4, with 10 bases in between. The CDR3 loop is CASSRGGNQPQHF. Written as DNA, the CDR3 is TGTGCCAGCAGCCGGGGGGGGAATCAGCCCCAGCATTTT.

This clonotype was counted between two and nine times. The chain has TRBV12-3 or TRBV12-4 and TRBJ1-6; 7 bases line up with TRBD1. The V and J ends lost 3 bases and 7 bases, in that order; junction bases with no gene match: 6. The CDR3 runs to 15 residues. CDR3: CASSFVGGANSPLHF. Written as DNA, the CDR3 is TGTGCCAGCAGTTTTGTAGGGGGCGCAAATTCACCCCTCCACTTT.

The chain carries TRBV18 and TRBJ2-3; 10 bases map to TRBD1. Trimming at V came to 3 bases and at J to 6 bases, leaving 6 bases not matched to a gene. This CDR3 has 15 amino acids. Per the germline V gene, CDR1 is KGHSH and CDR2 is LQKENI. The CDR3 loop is CASSPTGGSADTQYF. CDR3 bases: TGTGCCAGCTCACCGACAGGGGGCTCGGCGGATACGCAGTATTTT.

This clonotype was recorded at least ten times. CDR3: CASSPGTVADTQYF. The DNA of the CDR3 is TGTGCCAGCAGCCCCGGGACAGTTGCAGATACGCAGTATTTT. The J gene is TRBJ2-3, the V gene TRBV28, with TRBD1 matching 7 bases. The CDR3 loop spans 14 amino acids. Germline V lookup: CDR1 MDHEN, CDR2 SYDVKM. The ends lost 6 bases at V and 4 bases at J; junction bases unmatched: 7.

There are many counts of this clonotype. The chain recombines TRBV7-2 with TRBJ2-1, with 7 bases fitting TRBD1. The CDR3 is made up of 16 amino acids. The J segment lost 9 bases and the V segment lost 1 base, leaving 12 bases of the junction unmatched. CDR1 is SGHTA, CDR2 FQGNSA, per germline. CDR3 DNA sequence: TGTGCCAGCAGCTTAGACTCAGGACAGGCGATTCGTGAGCAGTTCTTC. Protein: CASSLDSGQAIREQFF.

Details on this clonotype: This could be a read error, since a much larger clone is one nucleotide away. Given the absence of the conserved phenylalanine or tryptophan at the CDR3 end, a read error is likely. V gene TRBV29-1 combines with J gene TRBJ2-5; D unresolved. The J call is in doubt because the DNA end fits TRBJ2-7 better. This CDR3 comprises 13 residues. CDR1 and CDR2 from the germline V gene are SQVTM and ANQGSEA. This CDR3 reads CSVEEYYSYEQYS. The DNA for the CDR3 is TGCAGCGTTGAAGAGTACTATTCCTACGAGCAGTACTCC.

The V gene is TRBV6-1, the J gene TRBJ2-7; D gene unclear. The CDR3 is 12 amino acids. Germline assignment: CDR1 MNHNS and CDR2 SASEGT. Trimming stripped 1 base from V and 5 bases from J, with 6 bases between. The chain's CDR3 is CASSEVWDEQYF. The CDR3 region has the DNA TGTGCCAGCAGTGAAGTCTGGGACGAGCAGTACTTC.